The sequence of this TCR beta chain was determined in a study of control samples from healthy donors and cancer patients (dated by TCRdb to about 2020). Concerning this clone: No cognate antigen has been identified for it. It has no much larger one-base neighbor in the sample; base qualities were not kept.

Sequences SNHLY (CDR1) and FYNNEI (CDR2) are obtained from the germline V gene. The CDR3 runs 18 residues from the cysteine to the phenylalanine. Just CDR3 DNA is preserved here, 54 bases in frame from base 1. V is shortened by 4 bases, J by 1 base, and the region joining them spans 22 bases. Library method: the immunoSEQ multiplex PCR assay. The table comes from immuneACCESS by way of TCRdb, which keeps in-frame sequences with V and J called. Part of the clones is missing from these tables; in studies checked, under half for an unresolved V gene and the rest for unknown reasons. For this sample there are 90,000 to 150,000 clones; approximately 91% appear just once. The ten top clones hold 7.8% of the sample.

The clonotype originates from a woman younger than 35 in good health. The sample comprised blood. The sequence links TRBV2 to TRBJ1-1, with TRBD1 as a weak D call on 5 bases. The nucleotide sequence reads as follows: TGTGCCAGCAGTGCGAGGGGCCTTAGGTCTCCAGGGAACACTGAAGCTTTCTTT. Its protein reads: CASSARGLRSPGNTEAFF. With all but the CDR3 taken from the reference TRBV2 and TRBJ1-1 genes, the full variable domain is: EPEVTQTPSHQVTQMGQEVILRCVPISNHLYFYWYRQILGQKVEFLVSFYNNEISEKSEIFDDQFSVERPDGSNFTLKIRSTKLEDSAMYFCASSARGLRSPGNTEAFFGQGTRLTVV.